These 31 T cell receptor beta chains came from one sample sequenced in a study of blood T cell repertoires in COVID-19. The protocol was immunoSEQ multiplex PCR, while the TCRdb copy is restricted to in-frame clones and leaves out a portion. The sample has under 250,000 clones, around 85% seen once; the top ten hold about 8%. The material sequenced was peripheral blood. These receptor sequences come from a woman aged 80 or over with acute or convalescent COVID-19.

The chain recombines TRBV30 with TRBJ1-6, with no clear D. V was clipped by 0 bases and J by 10 bases, with 13 bases between them. Looked up from germline, CDR1 is GTSNPN and CDR2 is SVGIG (reference sequence). This CDR3 has 14 amino acids. Here the CDR3 reads CAWSVAGGNSPLHF. CDR3 in DNA: TGTGCCTGGAGTGTAGCGGGAGGGAACTCACCCCTCCACTTT.

This clone was observed a handful of times. This sequence joins TRBV18 and TRBJ1-5; 7 bases line up with TRBD1. Germline loops: CDR1 KGHSH, CDR2 LQKENI. Trimming took 3 bases from V and 2 from J; bases not matched to a gene: 16. The CDR3 length is 19 residues. The CDR3 bases are TGTGCCAGCTCACCGGGACAAATTTCAGGGGGAGTCGGCAATCAGCCCCAGCATTTT. This translates into CASSPGQISGGVGNQPQHF.

The rearrangement links TRBV6-5 to TRBJ2-5, with 7 bases lining up with TRBD2. This CDR3 has 15 amino acids. Germline V lookup: CDR1 MNHEY, CDR2 SVGAGI. V was pared by 7 bases and J by 2 bases, with 10 bases of the junction left unmatched. CDR3 sequence reads: CASIQRGGPQETQYF. The CDR3 region has the DNA TGTGCCAGCATCCAGCGGGGAGGGCCACAAGAGACCCAGTACTTC.

The V gene is TRBV18, the J gene TRBJ1-6; D is perhaps TRBD1 (5 bases). CDR1 is KGHSH and CDR2 is LQKENI in the germline V gene. V was trimmed by 6 bases and J by 6 bases, leaving 12 bases between them. The CDR3 is 14 residues long. The CDR3 loop is CASSIQDTNSPLHF. CDR3 nucleotide sequence: TGTGCCAGCTCTATACAGGATACTAATTCACCCCTCCACTTT.

In DNA form, the CDR3 reads TGTGCCAGCAGGGCTAGCGGGACCTACGAGCAGTACTTC. Its translation: CASRASGTYEQYF. This chain links TRBV12-3 or TRBV12-4 with TRBJ2-7, with TRBD2 matching over 9 bases. The CDR3 spans 13 residues. The trim removed 6 bases at V and 2 bases at J, leaving 2 bases unmatched.

This chain joins TRBV7-8 and TRBJ2-7; 10 bases line up with TRBD2. Unmatched junction bases numbered 10, after V lost 5 bases and J lost 12 bases. Germline CDR1 is SGHVS and CDR2 is FQNEAQ. The CDR3 is made up of 13 amino acids. CDR3 residues: CASSPQREGAWYF. CDR3 coding DNA: TGTGCCAGCAGCCCCCAGCGGGAGGGCGCTTGGTACTTC.

Points on this clone: At one boundary the junction diverges from the germline segment, which might be a read error. The rearrangement uses TRBV11-2 and TRBJ2-3; 7 bases agree with TRBD2. This CDR3 comprises 19 residues. CDR1 SGHAT and CDR2 FQNNGV come from the germline V gene. CDR3 residues: CASSLVGGIAGAPTGTQYF. For the CDR3, the DNA is TGTGCCAGCAGCTTAGTCGGGGGGATAGCGGGTGCCCCCACAGGTACGCAGTATTTT.

This sequence joins TRBV28 and TRBJ2-2; weak D call: TRBD2 (6 bases). The CDR3 totals 15 residues. The V end lost 7 bases, the J end lost 1 base, and 13 bases lay between the germline ends. Looked up from germline, CDR1 is MDHEN and CDR2 is SYDVKM. The CDR3 protein is CASTLAGLNTGELFF. The DNA of the CDR3 is TGTGCCAGCACCCTGGCGGGGCTGAACACCGGGGAGCTGTTTTTT.

V is TRBV20-1 and J is TRBJ2-3; possible D gene TRBD2, 6 bases. Germline CDR1 and CDR2: DFQATT and SNEGSKA (reference sequence). V was shortened by 3 bases and J by 4 bases, with 14 bases between the two germline ends. This CDR3 spans 14 amino acids. This CDR3 is CSASPKTSADTQYF. CDR3 nucleotides: TGCAGTGCTAGTCCCAAGACTAGTGCAGATACGCAGTATTTT.

This chain joins TRBV3-1 (or the pseudogene TRBV3-2) and TRBJ2-3; no clear D. V was cut by 0 bases and J by 2 bases, with 6 bases left in between. The germline gives CDR1 LGHDT, CDR2 YNNKEL (reference sequence). This CDR3 is 14 amino acids long. DNA of the CDR3: TGTGCCAGCAGCCAAGAGGGCTCCACAGATACGCAGTATTTT. It specifies CASSQEGSTDTQYF.

The chain combines TRBV5-1 with TRBJ1-4; D is possibly TRBD1 (6 bases). The germline gives CDR1 SGHRS, CDR2 YFSETQ. Trimming removed 4 bases from V and 8 bases from J, with 18 bases in between. This CDR3 region has 15 residues. CDR3: CASSTYQGIGEKLFF. In DNA, the CDR3 is TGCGCCAGCAGCACCTATCAGGGGATCGGGGAAAAACTGTTTTTT.

The V call is TRBV19, the J call TRBJ1-6; D remains unclear. Germline V CDR1 and CDR2: LNHDA, SQIVND (reference sequence). V shed 7 bases and J shed 0 bases, with 13 bases lying between them. The CDR3 runs 16 residues. CDR3 residues: CASTTTGVSYNSPLHF. The CDR3 DNA is TGTGCCAGTACTACTACCGGCGTCTCCTATAATTCACCCCTCCACTTT.

This clone was counted a few times. The CDR3, as DNA: TGTGCCAGCAGCTTGGCAGGGCCTCGTGATGGAGGCTACACCTTC. Translating gives CASSLAGPRDGGYTF. J is TRBJ1-2 and V is TRBV5-4; the D gene is possibly TRBD1 (5 bases). The V end lost 0 bases, the J end lost 8 bases, and 17 bases lay between the germline ends. Per the germline V gene, CDR1 is SGHNT and CDR2 is YYREEE (reference sequence). CDR3 size: 15 residues.

The CDR3 sequence is CASSSGTGGATGELFF. The CDR3 DNA reads TGTGCCAGCAGCTCCGGGACAGGGGGCGCCACCGGGGAGCTGTTTTTT. The chain links TRBV5-8 to TRBJ2-2; 12 bases fit TRBD1. The CDR3 is 16 residues long. V shed 3 bases, J shed 4 bases, and the junction held 4 bases outside the gene matches. Germline V gene sequence: CDR1 SGHTS, CDR2 YDEGEE.

V and J are TRBV12-3 or TRBV12-4 and TRBJ1-2, with 9 bases aligning to TRBD1. Losses at the gene ends were 5 bases for V and 6 bases for J; bases not matched to a gene: 4. The CDR3 extends over 13 amino acids. The CDR3 DNA reads TGTGCCAGCAGTCGGACAGGGGAAAATGGCTACACCTTC. Protein sequence: CASSRTGENGYTF.

The chain joins TRBV18 to TRBJ1-2; D is ambiguous. The CDR3 has 15 residues. The germline V gene encodes CDR1 KGHSH and CDR2 LQKENI. The V and J ends lost 2 bases and 1 base respectively, with 11 bases between them. DNA of the CDR3: TGTGCCAGCTCACCAAGAGACACCAATAACTATGGCTACACCTTC. This translates into CASSPRDTNNYGYTF. The full variable domain, with the rest looked up from reference TRBV18 and TRBJ1-2, is NAGVMQNPRHLVRRRGQEARLRCSPMKGHSHVYWYRQLPEEGLKFMVYLQKENIIDESGMPKERFSAEFPKEGPSILRIQQVVRGDSAAYFCASSPRDTNNYGYTFGSGTRLTVV.

This chain connects TRBV19 to TRBJ1-2; 7 bases map to TRBD1. CDR3 length equals 14 residues. V dropped 7 bases and J dropped 7; count of bases not matched to a gene: 12. The germline V gene has CDR1 LNHDA and CDR2 SQIVND (reference sequence). CDR3 in DNA: TGTGCCAGTACCGAAGGACAGGCCGTAGGTGGCTACACCTTC. Translating it yields CASTEGQAVGGYTF. The complete variable domain, with remaining parts taken from reference TRBV19 and TRBJ1-2, reads DGGITQSPKYLFRKEGQNVTLSCEQNLNHDAMYWYRQDPGQGLRLIYYSQIVNDFQKGDIAEGYSVSREKKESFPLTVTSAQKNPTAFYLCASTEGQAVGGYTFGSGTRLTVV.

The chain uses TRBV6-5 and TRBJ1-3; no clear D gene. V lost 6 bases to trimming and J lost 0 bases, with 9 bases between them. CDR1 MNHEY and CDR2 SVGAGI come from the germline V gene. The CDR3 is 14 residues long. The CDR3 sequence: CASRTVSSGNTIYF. CDR3 bases: TGTGCCAGCAGAACAGTGAGCTCTGGAAACACCATATATTTT.

V is TRBV3-1 (or the pseudogene TRBV3-2) and J is TRBJ2-2; 7 positions agree with TRBD1. V dropped 4 bases and J dropped 1; count of bases not matched to a gene: 3. This CDR3 comprises 15 residues. The germline CDR1 and CDR2 sequences are LGHDT and YNNKEL (reference sequence). The CDR3 DNA reads as TGTGCCAGCAGCCTCAGACAGGGGAACACCGGGGAGCTGTTTTTT. It codes for CASSLRQGNTGELFF.

The chain carries TRBV5-1 and TRBJ1-1; TRBD1 aligns across 8 bases. Trimming cost V 3 bases and J 3 bases; bases outside gene matches: 7. The germline CDR1 and CDR2 sequences are SGHRS and YFSETQ. There are 15 residues in the CDR3. Here the CDR3 reads CASSSRTGRDTEAFF. DNA of the CDR3: TGCGCCAGCAGCTCCCGGACAGGGCGTGACACTGAAGCTTTCTTT.

The chain links TRBV5-4 to TRBJ2-7; the match to TRBD1 covers 8 bases. V dropped 4 bases and J dropped 2; count of bases not matched to a gene: 8. Germline CDR1 is SGHNT and CDR2 is YYREEE (reference sequence). The CDR3 length is 15 residues. CDR3 coding DNA: TGTGCCAGCAGCGTGAGAGGACAGGGCGCCTACGAGCAGTACTTC. It yields the protein CASSVRGQGAYEQYF.

V usage is TRBV30 and J usage is TRBJ2-7, with D possibly being TRBD1 (5 bases). The CDR3 is made up of 14 amino acids. Trimming cost V 0 bases and J 7 bases, with 16 bases left between them. CDR1 and CDR2 (germline): GTSNPN, SVGIG (reference sequence). CDR3 sequence (DNA): TGTGCCTGGAGTGTAGAGGTCTGGTCAGGGGAGCAGTACTTC. Protein sequence: CAWSVEVWSGEQYF.

This rearrangement joins TRBV15 to TRBJ1-1; 7 bases agree with TRBD1. V dropped 5 bases and J dropped 4; count of bases not matched to a gene: 7. In germline, CDR1 is LNHNV, CDR2 YYDKDF (reference sequence). CDR3 length equals 14 residues. CDR3 residues: CATSATGDLTEAFF. Written as DNA, the CDR3 is TGTGCCACCAGCGCCACAGGGGACCTCACTGAAGCTTTCTTT.

This chain joins TRBV6-5 and TRBJ1-1; 9 nucleotides match TRBD1. Germline V CDR1 and CDR2: MNHEY, SVGAGI. This CDR3 region has 15 residues. V trimming: 4 bases; J trimming: 4 bases; junction bases outside the gene matches: 7. In DNA, the CDR3 is TGTGCCAGCAGTTTGGACAGGGGTATTGCCACTGAAGCTTTCTTT. Protein sequence: CASSLDRGIATEAFF.

The genes are TRBV7-2 and TRBJ1-1; maybe TRBD1 (5 bases). This CDR3 comprises 15 residues. Trimming pared 1 base from V and 1 base from J, leaving 10 bases between. The germline CDR1 and CDR2 sequences are SGHTA and FQGNSA. DNA of the CDR3: TGTGCCAGCAGCTTAGAGGGGTCAGGGAACACTGAAGCTTTCTTT. It yields the protein CASSLEGSGNTEAFF.

This clone was counted only a few times. This chain links TRBV9 with TRBJ1-6, with D unclear. Germline V gene data show CDR1 as SGDLS and CDR2 as YYNGEE. Trimming cost V 2 bases and J 9 bases, with 15 bases left between them. The CDR3 loop spans 15 amino acids. The CDR3 loop is CASSVGHEVRSPLHF. The DNA for the CDR3 is TGTGCCAGCAGCGTTGGCCATGAAGTTCGTTCACCCCTCCACTTT.

This clone appeared a few times. The chain carries TRBV14 and TRBJ1-2; 8 nucleotides match TRBD1. With V trimmed by 8 bases and J by 8 bases, 7 bases remained unmatched. This CDR3 has 12 residues. Germline CDR1 SGHDN, CDR2 FVKESK. The CDR3: CASGGQAGGYTF. The DNA of the CDR3 is TGTGCCAGCGGGGGACAGGCAGGGGGCTACACCTTC.

The chain carries TRBV18 and TRBJ1-3, with 9 bases fitting TRBD1. The germline CDR1 and CDR2 sequences are KGHSH and LQKENI. Trimming took 3 bases from V and 0 from J; bases not matched to a gene: 15. The CDR3 sequence is 20 residues long. In nucleotides, the CDR3 is TGTGCCAGCTCACCCCCAAACTCCCTACAGGGGGCAATCTCTGGAAACACCATATATTTT. Its translation is CASSPPNSLQGAISGNTIYF.

This chain uses TRBV9 with TRBJ1-4; the D is unclear. Germline V lookup: CDR1 SGDLS, CDR2 YYNGEE. V gave up 0 bases and J gave up 4 bases, with 7 bases separating them. This CDR3 is built from 14 residues. CDR3 in amino acids: CASSVATSNEKLFF. CDR3 DNA: TGTGCCAGCAGCGTAGCTACTAGTAATGAAAAACTGTTTTTT.

This clone has only one observation. J is TRBJ2-7 and V is TRBV6-6, with D tentatively TRBD2 (7 bases). The CDR3 runs to 16 residues. Germline CDR1 and CDR2: MNHNY and SVGAGI (reference sequence). V was clipped by 0 bases and J by 0 bases, with 12 bases between them. Written as DNA, the CDR3 is TGTGCCAGCAGTTACTCGGAGGCGGGGGCCTCCTACGAGCAGTACTTC. It translates to CASSYSEAGASYEQYF.

This clone was recorded a few times. The chain carries TRBV7-3 and TRBJ2-1, with D possibly being TRBD1 (6 bases). The germline V and J ends were trimmed by 4 bases and 8 bases, with 12 bases remaining between them. The CDR3 consists of 13 residues. CDR1 and CDR2 from the germline V gene are SGHTA and FQGTGA. The CDR3 sequence is CASSSSKGDEQFF. The CDR3 DNA follows: TGTGCCAGCAGCTCCTCCAAGGGGGATGAGCAGTTCTTC.